This TCR beta chain was recovered during a study of blood T cell repertoires in COVID-19 (dated by TCRdb to between 2020 and 2021). In the study overall: The collaborator samples originated in the United States, Italy and Spain and spanned the acute and convalescent phases of COVID-19. The prospective study material was composed of cDNA or gDNA derived from T cells, B-cell-depleted T cells, or PBMCs. Deeply sampled blood TCRbeta repertoires from subjects exposed to, actively infected with, or recovered from COVID-19 were included in the dataset. The repertoires were released in a freely available public database intended as a resource for research on the immune response to SARS-CoV-2. The samples were drawn from two sources: the first 160 participants of the ongoing ImmuneRACE study, and 1,254 subjects contributed by 6 global collaborators. Sample metadata almost always included a de-identified subject ID, COVID-19 status, age in years and sex. Where available, HLA class I and class II types were obtained from metadata supplied by the sample provider rather than from assay-based typing.

Study-wide conclusions, independent of this receptor: How much clinical and demographic metadata was included differed by source and by participant, and the metadata was provided uncurated.

The immunoSEQ Assay, a bias-controlled multiplex PCR, was used to amplify TCRbeta CDR3 regions from genomic DNA. As for how the authors treated the data: The number of nucleated cells in each sample was estimated from the amplification of reference gene primers within the assay. To quantify the absolute abundance of each unique TCRbeta CDR3 rearrangement, sequence reads were collapsed and filtered. For each sample, productive Simpson clonality was calculated as the square root of Simpson's diversity index across productive rearrangements. As stored in TCRdb, this immuneACCESS dataset retains in-frame rearrangements with V and J assigned. A fraction of the clones does not appear; measured against another copy, unresolved V genes explain less than half of the discrepancy, and the remainder lacks a known reason. The DNA gave D and trimming, while V, J and clone size come from that table. A total of roughly 120,000 clones appear in this sample, roughly 84% of them only once. Of the sample, roughly 1.4% is held by the ten largest clones.

The collaborating institutions used their own protocols to collect whole blood in K2EDTA tubes. Collaborator samples were shipped for TCRbeta analysis as frozen whole blood, isolated PBMCs, or DNA extracted from either sample type. From the germline V gene, CDR1 is SQVTM and CDR2 is ANQGSEA. The CDR3 numbers 12 residues from cysteine through phenylalanine. Only the CDR3 DNA is retained, 36 bases long and in frame from the first base. V is pared back by 6 bases and J by 9 bases, with 15 bases lying between the germline termini. This clone was recorded a few times. Its antigen is not yet known. Base quality data are lacking; no much larger clone is found one base away.

The receptor comes from a man aged 35 to 55 with acute or convalescent COVID-19. The V and J segments used are TRBV29-1 and TRBJ2-1; the D gene remains uncertain. Sequencing input: peripheral blood. The base sequence is TGCAGCGTGCCAGAGTGGTCGGGTGAGCAGTTCTTC. Translation gives CSVPEWSGEQFF.